In this sample, the clone carrying this TCR beta chain turned up many times. This specimen comes from a study of metastatic and nonmetastatic thyroid tumors. Study in general: The comparison covered peripheral blood and tumor or nodule tissue in malignant and benign thyroid patients.

No treatment had been given to any patient before thyroid surgery. Germline V gives CDR1 MNHEY, CDR2 SMNVEV (reference sequence). The CDR3 totals 15 residues. V dropped 4 bases and J dropped 3; count of bases not matched to a gene: 8. TCRdb re-called clones from the PCR reads using MiXCR. Among 40,000 to 55,000 clones, under 20% were seen once, and the ten largest hold approximately 21%. The rearrangement uses TRBV27 and TRBJ1-1; TRBD1 aligns across 7 bases. Sequencing was carried out using blood. This TCR came from a female donor with papillary thyroid cancer or a benign thyroid nodule (not recorded which). Some clones in this sample may be carry-over from other donors' samples. The CDR3 region is CASSSGQAGDTEAFF. The CDR3 DNA sequence: TGTGCCAGCAGTTCCGGACAGGCGGGGGACACTGAAGCTTTCTTT.